Below are 6 T cell receptor beta chains sequenced from a single sample in a study of blood T cell repertoires in COVID-19. The method was immunoSEQ multiplex PCR; TCRdb's version includes in-frame clones alone and lacks a portion of them. The data hold approximately 260,000 clones, with approximately 83% observed a single time. The sequenced sample consisted of peripheral blood. All receptors come from a woman in her seventies with acute or convalescent COVID-19.

The chain employs TRBV3-1 (or the pseudogene TRBV3-2) and TRBJ1-2; 9 nucleotides line up with TRBD1. Looked up from germline, CDR1 is LGHDT and CDR2 is YNNKEL (reference sequence). Germline trimming cut 8 bases from V and 4 bases from J; bases unmatched to any gene: 2. This CDR3 spans 12 amino acids. The CDR3 coding sequence is TGTGCCAGCGGACAGGGGTCCTATGGCTACACCTTC. Translating gives CASGQGSYGYTF.

This chain connects TRBV24-1 to TRBJ2-1; D uncertain. This CDR3 is built from 14 residues. Looked up from germline, CDR1 is KGHDR and CDR2 is SFDVKD. Trimming shortened V by 5 bases and J by 2 bases, and 9 bases separated the two germline ends. The CDR3 region has the DNA TGTGCCACCAGTGGTTTTCCGGCCTACAATGAGCAGTTCTTC. This gives the protein CATSGFPAYNEQFF.

This chain uses TRBV5-4 with TRBJ2-1, with D tentatively TRBD1 (5 bases). The CDR3 consists of 15 residues. Looked up from germline, CDR1 is SGHNT and CDR2 is YYREEE (reference sequence). Trimming took off 0 bases at V and 5 bases at J, with 12 bases between the two ends. The CDR3 region is CASSLGLQVNNEQFF. Written as DNA, the CDR3 is TGTGCCAGCAGCTTGGGTCTACAGGTCAACAATGAGCAGTTCTTC.

About this clone itself: Other DNA variants within this sample encode the same CDR3. The chain uses TRBV18 and TRBJ1-4, with 9 bases matching TRBD1. Germline values: CDR1 KGHSH, CDR2 LQKENI. This CDR3 region has 14 residues. With 3 bases clipped from V and 8 bases from J, the junction kept 4 bases outside the gene matches. CDR3 nucleotides: TGTGCCAGCTCACCGGGACAGGGTTGGGAAAAACTGTTTTTT. Protein product: CASSPGQGWEKLFF. The whole variable domain, filled in from reference TRBV18 and TRBJ1-4, reads NAGVMQNPRHLVRRRGQEARLRCSPMKGHSHVYWYRQLPEEGLKFMVYLQKENIIDESGMPKERFSAEFPKEGPSILRIQQVVRGDSAAYFCASSPGQGWEKLFFGSGTQLSVL.

A single count supports this clone. The chain links TRBV6-1 to TRBJ1-1; 7 bases map to TRBD1. From germline, CDR1 is MNHNS and CDR2 SASEGT. The CDR3 totals 15 residues. The V gene end was trimmed by 2 bases and the J gene end by 10 bases; junction bases not matched to a gene: 13. In nucleotides, the CDR3 is TGTGCCAGCAGTGAATCGACAGGGTCGGGAGTTGGAGCTTTCTTT. This sequence encodes CASSESTGSGVGAFF.

This clone was seen just once. The chain links TRBV12-5 to TRBJ2-4; 9 bases fit TRBD1. V shed 2 bases, J shed 15 bases, and the junction held 11 bases outside the gene matches. This CDR3 has 14 residues. Germline lookup yields CDR1 LGHNT and CDR2 FRNRAP. The CDR3 DNA reads as TGTGCTAGTGGTTTGAGACAAGGGACAGGGAATTTGTACTTC. Translating gives CASGLRQGTGNLYF.